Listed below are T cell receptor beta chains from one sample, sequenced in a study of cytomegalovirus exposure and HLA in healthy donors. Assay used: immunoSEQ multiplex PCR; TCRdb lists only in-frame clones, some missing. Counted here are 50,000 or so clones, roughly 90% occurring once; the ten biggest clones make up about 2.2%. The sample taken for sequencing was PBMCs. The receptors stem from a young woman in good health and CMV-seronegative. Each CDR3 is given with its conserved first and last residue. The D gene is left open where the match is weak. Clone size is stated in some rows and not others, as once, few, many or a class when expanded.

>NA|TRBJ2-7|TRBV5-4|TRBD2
TGTGCCAGCAGCTTAAGGCCTAGCGGGAGTAAGCCCTACGAGCAGTACTTC
CASSLRPSGSKPYEQYF
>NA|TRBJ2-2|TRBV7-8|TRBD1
TGTGCCAGCAGCTTAATCGACAGGGCCATGGCAAACACCGGGGAGCTGTTTTTT
CASSLIDRAMANTGELFF
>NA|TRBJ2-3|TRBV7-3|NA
TGTGCCAGCAGCATAGGCCCGGGGATGGCAGATACGCAGTATTTT
CASSIGPGMADTQYF
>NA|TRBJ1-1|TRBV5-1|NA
TGCGCCAGCAGCTTGGATAATCTCGCGGACGGACATGAAGCTTTCTTT
CASSLDNLADGHEAFF
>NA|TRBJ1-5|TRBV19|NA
TGTGCCAGTAGTAGGCAGGGGAGACAGCCCCAGCATTTT
CASSRQGRQPQHF
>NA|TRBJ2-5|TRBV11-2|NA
TGTGCCAGCAGTTCCAGGGGAAGGGAGACCCAGTACTTC
CASSSRGRETQYF
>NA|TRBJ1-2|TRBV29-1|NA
TGCAGCGTGGTGGACTCTGGGGGCTACACCTTC
CSVVDSGGYTF
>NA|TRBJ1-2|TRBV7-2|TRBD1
TGTGCCAGCAGCTTAGAGGGACAGGGGGCGATTGGCTACACCTTC
CASSLEGQGAIGYTF
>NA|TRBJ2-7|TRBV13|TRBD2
TGTGCCAGCAGCCAGATTAGCGGGGGGACCTACGAGCAGTACTTC
CASSQISGGTYEQYF
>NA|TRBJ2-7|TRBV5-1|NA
TGCGCCAGCAGCTTGGGCGTTGCCGTGACTCAGGGCAACGAGCAGTACTTC
CASSLGVAVTQGNEQYF
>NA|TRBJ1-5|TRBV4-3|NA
TGCGCCAGCAGCCCGCAGGGAGGGCAGCCCCAGCATTTT
CASSPQGGQPQHF
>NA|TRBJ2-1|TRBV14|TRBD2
TGTGCCAGCATGGTAGCGGGAGTCGACAATGAGCAGTTCTTC
CASMVAGVDNEQFF
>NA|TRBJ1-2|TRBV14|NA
TGTGCCAGCAGCCAGGGTGCGGGTTTTTGGGCTAACTATGGCTACACCTTC
CASSQGAGFWANYGYTF
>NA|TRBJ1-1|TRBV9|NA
TGTGCCAGCAGCGTACAGGTTAACACTGAAGCTTTCTTT
CASSVQVNTEAFF
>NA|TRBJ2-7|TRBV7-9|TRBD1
TGTGCCAGCAGCCCCCCGGGGACAGGGAAAAGGGACGAGCAGTACTTC
CASSPPGTGKRDEQYF
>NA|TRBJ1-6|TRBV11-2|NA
TGTGCCAGCAGCTTCGTCCGGAACGGGTCACCCCTCCACTTT
CASSFVRNGSPLHF
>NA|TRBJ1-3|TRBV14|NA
TGTGCCAGCAGCCATGGTGTCGGTCAACCTGGAAACACCATATATTTT
CASSHGVGQPGNTIYF
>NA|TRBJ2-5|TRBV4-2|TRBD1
TGTGCCAGCAGCCAAGAGAGGACAGGGGGTGGGTGGCAGTACTTC
CASSQERTGGGWQYF
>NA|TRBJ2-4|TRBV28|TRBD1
TGTGCCAGCAGTTTGGGACAGGGTCTAGCCAAAAACATTCAGTACTTC
CASSLGQGLAKNIQYF
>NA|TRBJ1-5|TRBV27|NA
TGTGCCAGCAGTTTAAAGGGGTATCAGCCCCAGCATTTT
CASSLKGYQPQHF
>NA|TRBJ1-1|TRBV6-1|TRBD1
TGTGCCAGCAGCGGGGACAGGGACACTGAAGCTTTCTTT
CASSGDRDTEAFF
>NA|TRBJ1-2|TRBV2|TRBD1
TGTGCCAGCAGTGAGACCGGGACAGGGGGCGTGGGTGGCTACACCTTC
CASSETGTGGVGGYTF
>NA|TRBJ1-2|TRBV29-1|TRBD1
TGCAGCGTTGAAGACGAGGAACTGGGACAGCGATACTATGGCTACACCTTC
CSVEDEELGQRYYGYTF
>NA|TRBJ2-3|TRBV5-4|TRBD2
TGTGCCAGCAGCTCTAGCGGGAAAGGGGATACGCAGTATTTT
CASSSSGKGDTQYF
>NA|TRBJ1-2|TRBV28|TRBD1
TGTGCCAGCAGAAGGGACAGGGGGCGGGGTGGCTACACCTTC
CASRRDRGRGGYTF
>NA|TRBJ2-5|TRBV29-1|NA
TGCAGCGTTTCTTGGACAGAAGAGACCCAGTACTTC
CSVSWTEETQYF
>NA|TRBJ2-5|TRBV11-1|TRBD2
TGTGCCAGCAGCTCCAGAAAGACCGGGACTAGGAAGGAGACCCAGTACTTC
CASSSRKTGTRKETQYF
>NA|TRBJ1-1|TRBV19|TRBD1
TGTGCCAGTAGAGGACAGGGAGGAGCTTTCTTT
CASRGQGGAFF
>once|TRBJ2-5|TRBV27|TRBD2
TGTGCCAGCAGTTGTTCTGAGGTACGGACTAGCGGGTCGATCGAGACCCAGTACTTC
CASSCSEVRTSGSIETQYF
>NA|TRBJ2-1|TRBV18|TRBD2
TGTGCCAGCTCATCAAAAGGGGGGACTAGCGGATACTACAATGAGCAGTTCTTC
CASSSKGGTSGYYNEQFF
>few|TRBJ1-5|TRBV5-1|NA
TGCGCCAGCAGCTTGGGTGGCAGTTCAGGCCAGCCCCAGCATTTT
CASSLGGSSGQPQHF
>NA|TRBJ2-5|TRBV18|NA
TGTGCCAGCTCACCACCGGCCGCGGGCGGGGAGACCCAGTACTTC
CASSPPAAGGETQYF
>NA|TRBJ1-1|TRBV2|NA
TGTGCCAGCAGTGAACAAAATCTAGCTGAAGCTTTCTTT
CASSEQNLAEAFF
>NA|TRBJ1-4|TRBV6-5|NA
TGTGCCAGCAGTTACTCGGGCAGGGATGGTGAAAAACTGTTTTTT
CASSYSGRDGEKLFF
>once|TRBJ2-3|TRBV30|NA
TGTGCCTGGAGTTTAATCACAGATACGCAGTATTTT
CAWSLITDTQYF
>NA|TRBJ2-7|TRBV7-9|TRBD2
TGTGCCAGCAGCTTAGGACGGCTAGCGGGTGGGGCCTACGAGCAGTACTTC
CASSLGRLAGGAYEQYF
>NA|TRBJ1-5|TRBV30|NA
TGTGCCTGGAGCGCAGATAGCAATCAGCCCCAGCATTTT
CAWSADSNQPQHF
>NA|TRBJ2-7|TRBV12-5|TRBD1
TGTGCTAGTGGTTTGTTCCGGGGGACAGGTGACGACGAGCAGTACTTC
CASGLFRGTGDDEQYF
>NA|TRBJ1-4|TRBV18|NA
TGTGCCAGCTCAGTTAGACAGCAGGCAACTAATGAAAAACTGTTTTTT
CASSVRQQATNEKLFF
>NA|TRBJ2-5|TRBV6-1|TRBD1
TGTGCCAGCATCGACAGGGGGCGGGAAGAGACCCAGTACTTC
CASIDRGREETQYF
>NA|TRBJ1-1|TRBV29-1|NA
TGCAGCGTTCCTGAGGGATTGAACACTGAAGCTTTCTTT
CSVPEGLNTEAFF